Each of the 7 T cell receptor beta chains below was sequenced from the same sample in a study of post-analysis software for immune sequencing data. These receptors have no identified antigens. Broader study findings: With TRBV5-6, TRBV5-1 and TRBV20-1 included, about 5 TRBV segments were more frequent in patients than in controls.

TCR beta libraries were prepared from cDNA with unique molecular identifiers. Each CDR3 protein gets one entry after TCRdb re-called the PCR reads with MiXCR. The data hold hundreds of thousands of distinct CDR3 sequences, with around 50% observed a single time. The specimen was blood. These receptors were taken from a girl under 18 with multiple sclerosis.

The genes are TRBV6-2 or TRBV6-3 and TRBJ1-6; unclear D gene. The length of the CDR3 is 14 residues. Between the trimmed V and J ends, which lost 2 bases and 8 bases, there was a span of 10 bases. Germline CDR1 MNHEY, CDR2 SVGEGT. CDR3 residues: CASSYRTFHSPLHF. The CDR3 DNA sequence: TGTGCCAGCAGTTACCGGACCTTCCATTCACCCCTCCACTTT.

The rearrangement uses TRBV28 and TRBJ2-5, with 7 bases that match TRBD2. CDR1 is MDHEN and CDR2 is SYDVKM in the germline V gene. CDR3 length equals 15 residues. V lost 5 bases to trimming and J lost 5 bases; unmatched junction nucleotides: 11. CDR3 residues: CASSTPLGGRETQYF. DNA of the CDR3: TGTGCCAGCAGTACACCTCTGGGAGGGCGCGAGACCCAGTACTTC.

The J gene is TRBJ1-1, the V gene TRBV18, with a tentative D call TRBD1 (6 bases). The germline V and J ends were trimmed by 5 bases and 0 bases, with 13 bases remaining between them. The CDR3 spans 15 residues. Per the germline V gene, CDR1 is KGHSH and CDR2 is LQKENI. CDR3 sequence reads: CASSAQGSLNTEAFF. The CDR3 nucleotides read TGTGCCAGCTCAGCACAGGGTTCCCTGAACACTGAAGCTTTCTTT.

In the case of this clonotype: An end of the junction does not agree with germline; a read error may underlie this. This chain joins TRBV29-1 and TRBJ1-1; D remains unclear. This CDR3 comprises 15 residues. Germline values: CDR1 SQVTM, CDR2 ANQGSEA. DNA for the CDR3: TGCAGCGTTGAGACATTCAGTAGGGAGAACACCGAAGCTTTCTTT. Protein sequence: CSVETFSRENTEAFF.

The rearrangement links TRBV7-2 to TRBJ2-7; 12 bases match TRBD2. After removal of 5 bases from V and 3 bases from J, the junction contained 5 bases not matched to a gene. CDR1 and CDR2 from the germline V gene are SGHTA and FQGNSA. This CDR3 has 15 amino acids. The CDR3 protein is CASSPLAGGYYEQYF. The CDR3 DNA is TGTGCCAGCAGCCCACTAGCGGGGGGTTACTACGAGCAGTACTTC. The full variable domain, its missing parts supplied by reference TRBV7-2 and TRBJ2-7, is GAGVSQSPSNKVTEKGKDVELRCDPISGHTALYWYRQSLGQGLEFLIYFQGNSAPDKSGLPSDRFSAERTGGSVSTLTIQRTQQEDSAVYLCASSPLAGGYYEQYFGPGTRLTVT.

This clonotype showed up many times. The V and J genes are TRBV29-1 and TRBJ1-5, with no clear D. From germline, CDR1 is SQVTM and CDR2 ANQGSEA. This CDR3 contains 14 residues. The ends were cut back, 4 bases at V and 4 bases at J, with 14 bases in the middle. The CDR3 sequence is CSVAPGGGNQPQHF. CDR3 nucleotide sequence: TGCAGCGTTGCCCCAGGTGGAGGGAATCAGCCCCAGCATTTT.

There are a few counts of this clonotype. V gene TRBV20-1 combines with J gene TRBJ2-1, with D possibly TRBD2 on 5 matching bases. The V gene's germline CDR1 is DFQATT and CDR2 SNEGSKA (reference sequence). The length of the CDR3 is 15 residues. V was cut by 0 bases and J by 10 bases, with 19 bases left in between. In DNA form, the CDR3 reads TGCAGTGCTAGAGATTATCGGACCGAGGGCTACGAGCAGTTCTTC. As protein: CSARDYRTEGYEQFF.